This T cell receptor (beta chain) was recorded in a study of vaccination effects on CD4 cells after COVID-19. Isolating CD4+ T cells followed approximately nine days of culture. Cultures got half-medium changes with IL-2 on days 3 and 7. The protocol was immunoSEQ multiplex PCR, while the TCRdb copy is restricted to in-frame clones and leaves out a portion. The data show tens of thousands of clones, about four fifths seen once. Trimming removed 4 bases from V and 5 bases from J, with 9 bases in between. CDR1 and CDR2 (germline): KGHSH, LQKENI. This CDR3 comprises 13 residues. Concerning this clone itself: Its antigen is still unknown.

The chain employs TRBV18 and TRBJ2-1; D uncertain. The specimen comprised CD4+ T cells from PBMCs cultured without peptide, sampled before COVID-19 vaccination. The clonotype comes from a human donor who received a COVID-19 vaccine. CDR3 sequence reads: CASSRDRNNEQFF. Here the CDR3 DNA reads TGTGCCAGCTCACGTGACCGGAACAATGAGCAGTTCTTC. The entire variable domain, with the rest obtained from reference TRBV18 and TRBJ2-1, is as follows: NAGVMQNPRHLVRRRGQEARLRCSPMKGHSHVYWYRQLPEEGLKFMVYLQKENIIDESGMPKERFSAEFPKEGPSILRIQQVVRGDSAAYFCASSRDRNNEQFFGPGTRLTVL.